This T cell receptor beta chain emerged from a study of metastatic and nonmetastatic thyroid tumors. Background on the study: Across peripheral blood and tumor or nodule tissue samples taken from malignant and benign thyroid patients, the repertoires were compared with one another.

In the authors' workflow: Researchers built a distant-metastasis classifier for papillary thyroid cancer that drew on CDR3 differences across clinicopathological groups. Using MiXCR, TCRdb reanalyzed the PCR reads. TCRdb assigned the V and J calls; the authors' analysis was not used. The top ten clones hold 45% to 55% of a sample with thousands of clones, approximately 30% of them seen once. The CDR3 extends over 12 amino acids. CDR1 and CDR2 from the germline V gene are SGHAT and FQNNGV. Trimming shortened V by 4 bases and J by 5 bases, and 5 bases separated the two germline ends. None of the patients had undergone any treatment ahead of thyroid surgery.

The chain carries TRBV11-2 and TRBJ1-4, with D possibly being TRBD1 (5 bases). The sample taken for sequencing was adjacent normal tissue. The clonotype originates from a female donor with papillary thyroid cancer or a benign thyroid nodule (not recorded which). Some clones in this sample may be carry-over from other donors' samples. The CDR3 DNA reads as TGTGCCAGCAGCTGGGACAATGAAAAACTGTTTTTT. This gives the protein CASSWDNEKLFF. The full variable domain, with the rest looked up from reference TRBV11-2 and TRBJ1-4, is EAGVAQSPRYKIIEKRQSVAFWCNPISGHATLYWYQQILGQGPKLLIQFQNNGVVDDSQLPKDRFSAERLKGVDSTLKIQPAKLEDSAVYLCASSWDNEKLFFGSGTQLSVL.